Presented here are 30 T cell receptor beta chains from one specimen sequenced in a study of neurological immune-mediated disorders. TCRdb called the 5' RACE reads again in MiXCR, with one record for every CDR3 protein. The table lists 54,000 or so distinct CDR3 sequences, about 4.1% of them singletons. Specimen: PBMCs. All receptors come from a man aged 60 to 69 with multiple sclerosis.

This clonotype was seen at least ten times. This chain connects TRBV12-3 or TRBV12-4 to TRBJ2-5; weak D call: TRBD2 (7 bases). The CDR3 is made up of 16 amino acids. Trimming left V 0 bases short and J 5 bases short, with 16 bases between. CDR3 protein: CASSLARGAAGETQYF. CDR3 nucleotide sequence: TGTGCCAGCAGTTTAGCTCGGGGGGCCGCGGGGGAGACCCAGTACTTC.

This clonotype was counted many times. The V gene is TRBV20-1, the J gene TRBJ2-5; TRBD1 agrees at 8 bases. This CDR3 has 15 residues. Trimming removed 0 bases from V and 3 bases from J; junction bases left unmatched: 6. CDR1 is DFQATT, CDR2 SNEGSKA, per germline (reference sequence). CDR3: CSARDGQGGKETQYF. The CDR3 coding sequence is TGCAGTGCTAGAGATGGACAGGGAGGCAAAGAGACCCAGTACTTC.

This clonotype was detected many times. V and J are TRBV18 and TRBJ1-1; D is uncertain. The length of the CDR3 is 13 residues. Between the trimmed V and J ends, which lost 2 bases and 0 bases, there was a span of 4 bases. CDR1 is KGHSH, CDR2 LQKENI, per germline. The CDR3 sequence: CASSPAVNTEAFF. The CDR3 DNA reads TGTGCCAGCTCACCAGCGGTGAACACTGAAGCTTTCTTT.

This clonotype showed up many times. The chain recombines TRBV20-1 with TRBJ2-1; 10 bases fit TRBD2. V trimming: 2 bases; J trimming: 4 bases; junction bases outside the gene matches: 11. The CDR3 loop spans 17 amino acids. CDR1 is DFQATT, CDR2 SNEGSKA, per germline (reference sequence). In DNA form, the CDR3 reads TGCAGTGCTAGACAAGGGTTCCTAGCGGGGGCATACAATGAGCAGTTCTTC. This gives the protein CSARQGFLAGAYNEQFF.

There are many counts of this clonotype. The V gene is TRBV18, the J gene TRBJ1-5; D may be TRBD1 (5 bases). Trimming removed 3 bases from V and 9 bases from J, with 15 bases in between. This CDR3 is built from 14 residues. Looked up from germline, CDR1 is KGHSH and CDR2 is LQKENI. The CDR3 nucleotides read TGTGCCAGCTCACCTGAGGTAATCGGGACGCCCCAGCATTTT. It yields the protein CASSPEVIGTPQHF.

The chain uses TRBV29-1 and TRBJ2-1; possibly TRBD1 or TRBD2 for D (6 bases each). Trimming took off 3 bases at V and 3 bases at J, with 15 bases between the two ends. The CDR3 sequence is 15 residues long. Germline V gives CDR1 SQVTM, CDR2 ANQGSEA. CDR3 sequence (DNA): TGCAGCGTTGATGATGGGAAGGGGGGCTACAATGAGCAGTTCTTC. Its protein product is CSVDDGKGGYNEQFF.

This clonotype has more than one count but fewer than ten. The V gene is TRBV20-1, the J gene TRBJ1-5, with D perhaps matching TRBD1 (5 bases). The CDR3 is 13 residues long. V lost 6 bases and J lost 4, with 13 bases in between. The germline V gene has CDR1 DFQATT and CDR2 SNEGSKA (reference sequence). The CDR3 loop is CSAKETVNQPQHF. Written as DNA, the CDR3 is TGCAGTGCAAAAGAGACAGTTAATCAGCCCCAGCATTTT.

This clonotype was detected many times. The rearrangement links TRBV7-2 to TRBJ1-2, with D uncertain. Trimming stripped 2 bases from V and 6 bases from J, with 16 bases between. The CDR3 is 15 residues long. CDR1 and CDR2 (germline): SGHTA, FQGNSA. The CDR3 here is CASSLSIKITHGYTF. CDR3 in DNA: TGTGCCAGCAGCTTATCAATCAAGATAACCCATGGCTACACCTTC.

This clonotype was seen repeatedly, ten times or more. The chain uses TRBV6-1 and TRBJ1-1; D unclear. Germline V gene data show CDR1 as MNHNS and CDR2 as SASEGT. The CDR3 spans 13 residues. Deletions cut 7 bases from V and 0 bases from J, with 9 bases between. Written as DNA, the CDR3 is TGTGCCAGCATGCGGGGTGTGAACACTGAAGCTTTCTTT. This encodes CASMRGVNTEAFF.

This clonotype was detected ten times or more. The chain combines TRBV15 with TRBJ2-1, with a tentative D call TRBD2 (6 bases). Germline values: CDR1 LNHNV, CDR2 YYDKDF (reference sequence). CDR3 size: 16 residues. V lost 5 bases to trimming and J lost 0 bases, with 14 bases between them. CDR3 region: CATSSFGGSSYNEQFF. Written as DNA, the CDR3 is TGTGCCACCAGCTCCTTCGGGGGAAGCTCCTACAATGAGCAGTTCTTC.

Many counts were recorded for this clonotype. V and J are TRBV5-1 and TRBJ1-1; 7 bases agree with TRBD1. V lost 1 base and J lost 1; bases outside the gene matches: 7. The germline V gene has CDR1 SGHRS and CDR2 YFSETQ. This CDR3 has 16 residues. This CDR3 is CASSLSPGQTNTEAFF. DNA of the CDR3: TGCGCCAGCAGCTTGTCTCCGGGACAGACGAACACTGAAGCTTTCTTT.

Note on this clonotype: With a much larger clone just one base away, this may be a read error. This chain joins TRBV20-1 and TRBJ1-6; 8 nucleotides line up with TRBD1. CDR1 and CDR2 from the germline V gene are DFQATT and SNEGSKA (reference sequence). This CDR3 region has 13 residues. The junction had 10 bases not matched to a gene; V was cut back by 4 bases and J by 14 bases. CDR3 in DNA: TGCAGTGCTACGGCAGGGGGCGACTCATCCCTCCACTTT. This translates into CSATAGGDSSLHF.

This clonotype was seen at least ten times. The chain has TRBV28 and TRBJ1-5; 9 bases are a match to TRBD1. CDR3 size: 15 residues. Germline V gene lookup returns CDR1 MDHEN and CDR2 SYDVKM. V shed 6 bases and J 6 bases; nucleotides not matched to a gene: 9. As DNA, the CDR3 is TGTGCCAGCAGCCCTCTCACAGGGGGCCGTCAGCCCCAGCATTTT. The encoded protein is CASSPLTGGRQPQHF.

This clonotype has at least ten counts. The chain employs TRBV15 and TRBJ2-3; D is perhaps TRBD2 (5 bases). Per the germline V gene, CDR1 is LNHNV and CDR2 is YYDKDF (reference sequence). The CDR3 sequence is 15 residues long. V was shortened by 5 bases and J by 0 bases, with 12 bases between the two germline ends. DNA of the CDR3: TGTGCCACCAGCTTCGCACGCGGGAGCACAGATACGCAGTATTTT. Its protein product is CATSFARGSTDTQYF.

This clonotype was counted ten times or more. The chain has TRBV29-1 and TRBJ2-2; D uncertain. CDR1 SQVTM and CDR2 ANQGSEA come from the germline V gene. The ends were cut back, 4 bases at V and 0 bases at J, with 9 bases in the middle. The CDR3 is 14 residues long. Written as DNA, the CDR3 is TGCAGCGTTGGAAAAACAGCGAACACCGGGGAGCTGTTTTTT. Residues: CSVGKTANTGELFF.

This clonotype has at least ten counts. The rearrangement uses TRBV10-3 and TRBJ2-1, with 7 bases identical to TRBD2. The CDR3 totals 13 residues. V lost 8 bases to trimming and J lost 2 bases; unmatched junction nucleotides: 3. Germline CDR1 reads ENHRY; CDR2 reads SYGVKD. CDR3 DNA sequence: TGTGCCATCGGGGGGGGAACCTACAATGAGCAGTTCTTC. Translation gives CAIGGGTYNEQFF.

In this sample, this clonotype turned up many times. The chain recombines TRBV7-9 with TRBJ1-6; tentatively, D is TRBD1 (5 bases). Per the germline V gene, CDR1 is SEHNR and CDR2 is FQNEAQ (reference sequence). This CDR3 spans 14 amino acids. Trimming cost V 5 bases and J 6 bases, with 11 bases left between them. The CDR3: CASSPGFSNSPLHF. In DNA, the CDR3 is TGTGCCAGCAGCCCAGGGTTCAGTAATTCACCCCTCCACTTT.

The sample holds many counts of this clonotype. The rearrangement joins TRBV5-4 to TRBJ2-7; TRBD2 aligns across 13 bases. CDR3 length: 15 residues. The germline V gene has CDR1 SGHNT and CDR2 YYREEE (reference sequence). J gave up 2 bases and V 4 bases, and 3 bases lay outside the gene matches. DNA of the CDR3: TGTGCCAGCAGCCCGACTAGCGGGGGGCCCTACGAGCAGTACTTC. Its protein is CASSPTSGGPYEQYF.

This clonotype was seen many times. V usage is TRBV20-1 and J usage is TRBJ2-5, with unresolved D. Per the germline V gene, CDR1 is DFQATT and CDR2 is SNEGSKA (reference sequence). V lost 4 bases and J 3 bases, leaving 12 bases between the germline ends. The CDR3 contains 13 residues. The CDR3 spells CSAIPGRKETQYF. In DNA form, the CDR3 reads TGCAGTGCTATTCCCGGCCGGAAAGAGACCCAGTACTTC.

This clonotype has at least ten counts. The CDR3 loop is CASSLSDRGDTQYF. In DNA, the CDR3 is TGTGCCAGCAGCTTGAGCGACAGGGGGGATACGCAGTATTTT. The chain combines TRBV5-8 with TRBJ2-3; 9 bases are shared with TRBD1. The V gene's germline CDR1 is SGHTS and CDR2 YDEGEE. Trimming cost V 1 base and J 6 bases; bases outside gene matches: 3. The CDR3 extends over 14 amino acids.

On this clonotype itself: Being one base from a much bigger clone, this may be a read error. The V and J genes are TRBV20-1 and TRBJ2-1; D possibly matches TRBD1 or TRBD2 (6 bases each). The CDR3 spans 17 residues. Germline V gene sequence: CDR1 DFQATT, CDR2 SNEGSKA (reference sequence). V was trimmed by 2 bases and J by 7 bases, leaving 24 bases between them. DNA of the CDR3: TGCAGTGCTAGACCCCCCGGGGGCAGAATTAACCGAAATGAGCAGTTCTTC. Translating gives CSARPPGGRINRNEQFF.

This clonotype was observed many times. This chain links TRBV20-1 with TRBJ2-7; TRBD2 agrees at 15 bases. The CDR3 contains 15 residues. CDR1 is DFQATT, CDR2 SNEGSKA, per germline (reference sequence). J was trimmed by 2 bases and V by 4 bases; bases with no gene match: 3. CDR3 sequence (DNA): TGCAGTGCTACGAGGACTAGCGGGGGGGCCTACGAGCAGTACTTC. Its protein product is CSATRTSGGAYEQYF.

This clonotype was recorded many times. The V gene is TRBV12-3 or TRBV12-4, the J gene TRBJ2-6; TRBD1 might be the D (6 bases). The CDR3 runs 15 residues. V was cut by 5 bases and J by 0 bases, with 8 bases left in between. The CDR3 nucleotides read TGTGCCAGCAGTCGCAGGGGCTCTGGGGCCAACGTCCTGACTTTC. Translated: CASSRRGSGANVLTF.

This clonotype was counted between two and nine times. V and J are TRBV20-1 and TRBJ2-7; 8 bases agree with TRBD2. CDR3 size: 16 residues. The germline V gene has CDR1 DFQATT and CDR2 SNEGSKA (reference sequence). The V and J ends lost 3 bases and 3 bases, in that order; junction bases with no gene match: 13. CDR3 residues: CSARTSADLAHYEQYF. In DNA, the CDR3 is TGCAGTGCTAGGACTAGCGCTGACCTAGCCCACTACGAGCAGTACTTC.

This clonotype was seen many times. V gene TRBV11-1 combines with J gene TRBJ2-7; 10 nucleotides agree with TRBD1. The CDR3 is made up of 12 amino acids. Looked up from germline, CDR1 is SGHAT and CDR2 is FQDESV (reference sequence). J was trimmed by 6 bases and V by 4 bases; bases with no gene match: 0. The CDR3 DNA is TGTGCCAGCAGCTGGGACAGGGGCGAGCAGTACTTC. It codes for CASSWDRGEQYF.

Details on this clonotype: The junction and the germline gene differ at one end; a read error may be behind it. This rearrangement joins TRBV24-1 to TRBJ1-6; unclear D gene. The CDR3 has 14 amino acids. Germline V CDR1 and CDR2: KGHDR, SFDVKD. CDR3 sequence reads: CATSAGNRVGPLNF. The CDR3 DNA follows: TGTGCCACCAGTGCTGGGAACAGAGTGGGCCCCCTAAACTTT.

This clonotype was observed at least ten times. The genes are TRBV9 and TRBJ2-1, with D unclear. CDR3 length: 13 residues. Trimming left V 1 base short and J 7 bases short, with 9 bases between. Germline CDR1 is SGDLS and CDR2 is YYNGEE. DNA of the CDR3: TGTGCCAGCAGCGTATTGAGTATGAATGAGCAGTTCTTC. This codes for CASSVLSMNEQFF.

There are a few counts of this clonotype. V usage is TRBV18 and J usage is TRBJ2-7; D is perhaps TRBD1 (6 bases). CDR1 is KGHSH, CDR2 LQKENI, per germline. V gave up 4 bases and J gave up 2 bases, with 15 bases separating them. This CDR3 contains 15 residues. CDR3 in amino acids: CASSLNRDTTYEQYF. The CDR3 region has the DNA TGTGCCAGCTCACTCAACCGGGACACAACCTACGAGCAGTACTTC.

This clonotype has ten or more counts. The rearrangement links TRBV4-1 to TRBJ2-1; 11 nucleotides align to TRBD2. The ends lost 2 bases at V and 3 bases at J; junction bases unmatched: 6. The CDR3 extends over 17 amino acids. Germline V gene data show CDR1 as MGHRA and CDR2 as YSYEKL. CDR3 sequence: CASSQQGSGRVYNEQFF. The CDR3 region has the DNA TGCGCCAGCAGCCAACAGGGTAGCGGGAGGGTCTACAATGAGCAGTTCTTC.

This clonotype was seen many times. The rearrangement links TRBV5-1 to TRBJ1-1; 8 bases are a match to TRBD1. The germline CDR1 and CDR2 sequences are SGHRS and YFSETQ. This CDR3 spans 14 amino acids. J was trimmed by 6 bases and V by 1 base; bases with no gene match: 5. The CDR3 sequence: CASSLHRGAAEAFF. For the CDR3, the DNA is TGCGCCAGCAGCTTGCACAGGGGGGCCGCTGAAGCTTTCTTT. Based on the CDR3 plus reference TRBV5-1 and TRBJ1-1, the full variable domain is KAGVTQTPRYLIKTRGQQVTLSCSPISGHRSVSWYQQTPGQGLQFLFEYFSETQRNKGNFPGRFSGRQFSNSRSEMNVSTLELGDSALYLCASSLHRGAAEAFFGQGTRLTVV.